Listed here are 14 T cell receptor beta chains from one sample, sequenced in a study of blood T cell repertoires in COVID-19. TCRdb's copy holds only in-frame clones and misses some; the assay was immunoSEQ multiplex PCR. The sample consists of around 250,000 clones, just under 90% of them appearing once. Sequences were obtained from PBMCs or T cells enriched from blood (not recorded which). These receptors originate from a woman aged 25 to 39 with acute COVID-19.

This chain joins TRBV18 and TRBJ2-1; D ambiguous. Germline V gene lookup returns CDR1 KGHSH and CDR2 LQKENI. Trimming cost V 2 bases and J 5 bases, with 7 bases left between them. The CDR3 covers 13 residues. Written as DNA, the CDR3 is TGTGCCAGCTCACCAGACGAGGACAATGAGCAGTTCTTC. Protein product: CASSPDEDNEQFF. Supplemented by reference TRBV18 and TRBJ2-1, the full variable domain reads NAGVMQNPRHLVRRRGQEARLRCSPMKGHSHVYWYRQLPEEGLKFMVYLQKENIIDESGMPKERFSAEFPKEGPSILRIQQVVRGDSAAYFCASSPDEDNEQFFGPGTRLTVL.

This chain links TRBV18 with TRBJ2-3; D is ambiguous. This CDR3 is 16 amino acids long. V lost 1 base and J 2 bases, leaving 13 bases between the germline ends. CDR1 and CDR2 (germline): KGHSH, LQKENI. The CDR3 DNA sequence: TGTGCCAGCTCACCACGTGGAGCAGAAGACACAGATACGCAGTATTTT. The encoded protein is CASSPRGAEDTDTQYF.

The chain carries TRBV9 and TRBJ2-1; 7 positions agree with TRBD1. The CDR3 loop spans 14 amino acids. From germline, CDR1 is SGDLS and CDR2 YYNGEE. Germline trimming cut 3 bases from V and 6 bases from J; bases unmatched to any gene: 6. The CDR3 sequence is CASSAQGKGNEQFF. CDR3 nucleotides: TGTGCCAGCAGCGCACAGGGGAAGGGCAATGAGCAGTTCTTC.

This clone has only a few counts. This chain uses TRBV6-2 or TRBV6-3 with TRBJ1-4; TRBD1 is a possible D gene (5 bases). From germline, CDR1 is MNHEY and CDR2 SVGEGT. Trimming removed 4 bases at V and 10 bases at J, with 16 bases between. This CDR3 is built from 14 residues. The CDR3 nucleotides are TGTGCCAGCAGTTCGGGACTGACGGTCGGAAAACTGTTTTTT. It encodes CASSSGLTVGKLFF.

CDR3 protein: CASSTGMGSNEQFF. The DNA for the CDR3 is TGTGCCAGCAGTACCGGGATGGGATCCAATGAGCAGTTCTTC. The chain is built from TRBV6-4 and TRBJ2-1; D may be TRBD2 (5 bases). Germline V gene data show CDR1 as MRHNA and CDR2 as SNTAGT. This CDR3 is built from 14 residues. V shed 5 bases and J shed 6 bases, with 14 bases lying between them.

The chain's CDR3 is CASSQESTGGSSEQYF. The CDR3 DNA follows: TGCGCCAGCAGCCAAGAGTCTACTGGCGGGAGTTCCGAGCAGTACTTC. The chain couples TRBV4-1 to TRBJ2-7; TRBD2 matches 7 bases. V dropped 0 bases and J dropped 6; count of bases not matched to a gene: 11. CDR1 MGHRA and CDR2 YSYEKL come from the germline V gene. The CDR3 totals 16 residues.

V is TRBV27 and J is TRBJ1-6; TRBD1 might be the D (6 bases). The germline V gene encodes CDR1 MNHEY and CDR2 SMNVEV (reference sequence). Trimming left V 5 bases short and J 10 bases short, with 18 bases between. CDR3 length equals 15 residues. The CDR3 reads CASSPLRDNGSPLHF. The CDR3 region has the DNA TGTGCCAGCAGTCCTCTCCGGGACAACGGCTCACCCCTCCACTTT.

The gene calls are TRBV7-9 and TRBJ2-5, with D tentatively TRBD1 (6 bases). V shed 5 bases and J shed 9 bases, with 16 bases lying between them. CDR1 is SEHNR, CDR2 FQNEAQ, per germline (reference sequence). This CDR3 contains 13 residues. The CDR3, as DNA: TGTGCCAGCAGCCAAGGACAGAATATGGCCCAGTACTTC. It yields the protein CASSQGQNMAQYF.

The rearrangement joins TRBV6-5 to TRBJ1-3, with 9 nucleotides matching TRBD1. Germline V gene sequence: CDR1 MNHEY, CDR2 SVGAGI. This CDR3 region has 15 residues. After removal of 5 bases from V and 0 bases from J, the junction contained 2 bases not matched to a gene. The CDR3: CASSPTGGSGNTIYF. The CDR3 DNA is TGTGCCAGCAGTCCGACAGGGGGCTCTGGAAACACCATATATTTT.

This clone was counted a few times. V usage is TRBV30 and J usage is TRBJ2-7, with TRBD2 matching over 7 bases. This CDR3 is 14 amino acids long. The trim removed 3 bases at V and 2 bases at J, leaving 7 bases unmatched. Germline lookup yields CDR1 GTSNPN and CDR2 SVGIG (reference sequence). The CDR3, as DNA: TGTGCCTGGAGCGGGGGGACGACTACCTACGAGCAGTACTTC. Its protein is CAWSGGTTTYEQYF. Looking up the rest from reference TRBV30 and TRBJ2-7 gives the full variable domain: SQTIHQWPATLVQPVGSPLSLECTVEGTSNPNLYWYRQAAGRGLQLLFYSVGIGQISSEVPQNLSASRPQDRQFILSSKKLLLSDSGFYLCAWSGGTTTYEQYFGPGTRLTVT.

The J gene is TRBJ2-3, the V gene TRBV25-1; D not resolved. V gave up 3 bases and J gave up 1 base, with 11 bases separating them. The CDR3 has 15 residues. CDR1 is MGHDK, CDR2 SYGVNS, per germline. CDR3 nucleotides: TGTGCCAGCAGTGAGATTTTTGCGGGCACAGATACGCAGTATTTT. Its translation: CASSEIFAGTDTQYF.

The J gene is TRBJ2-1, the V gene TRBV4-1, with 10 nucleotides matching TRBD2. The ends lost 0 bases at V and 4 bases at J; junction bases unmatched: 3. The germline CDR1 and CDR2 sequences are MGHRA and YSYEKL. The CDR3 loop spans 16 amino acids. The CDR3 region is CASSQDWTSGYNEQFF. The DNA of the CDR3 is TGCGCCAGCAGCCAAGATTGGACTAGCGGTTACAATGAGCAGTTCTTC.

This clone appeared a single time. The chain joins TRBV19 to TRBJ2-2, with 7 nucleotides matching TRBD2. Trimming at V came to 2 bases and at J to 7 bases, leaving 22 bases not matched to a gene. This CDR3 region has 20 residues. CDR1 LNHDA and CDR2 SQIVND come from the germline V gene (reference sequence). The CDR3 DNA reads as TGTGCCAGTAGTATAAAGGCGCCGACTAGCTCGAGGCCTCTACACGGGGAGCTGTTTTTT. Its protein is CASSIKAPTSSRPLHGELFF.

The chain recombines TRBV28 with TRBJ1-4; D possibly corresponds to TRBD1 (6 bases). This CDR3 is 14 amino acids long. Trimming removed 3 bases from V and 7 bases from J, with 12 bases in between. Germline V gene data show CDR1 as MDHEN and CDR2 as SYDVKM. CDR3 in amino acids: CASSFRGAGEKLFF. CDR3 DNA sequence: TGTGCCAGCAGTTTCCGGGGGGCTGGTGAAAAACTGTTTTTT.